The present entry profiles one TCR beta chain with its context. Its antigen is not known. This table comes from immunoSEQ multiplex PCR, and its TCRdb copy is limited to in-frame clones, with some not included. The sample lists about 2,200 clones; more than 70% were seen once. The data derive from a study of immune cell composition in non-small cell lung cancer. Study at large: Most cases were lung adenocarcinoma or squamous cell carcinoma. Study outcomes and limitations: Top 10 clone scores and clonality were higher in squamous than adenocarcinoma. About 75% of squamous and approximately 31% of adenocarcinoma cases had tumour-associated clones >0.5%. Tumour-reactive clones were not shown to match dominant in vivo tumour clones.

Trimming cost V 0 bases and J 1 base, with 14 bases left between them. This CDR3 is 17 amino acids long. Germline CDR1 reads LGHNA; CDR2 reads YNFKEQ. The V gene is TRBV4-2, the J gene TRBJ2-3; TRBD1 is a possible D gene (6 bases). Sequenced: lung tumor tissue. This clonotype was sampled from a human donor with non-small cell lung cancer. CDR3 nucleotides: TGTGCCAGCAGCCAAGACGCCACGGGACAACGCACAGATACGCAGTATTTT. Amino acid sequence: CASSQDATGQRTDTQYF.